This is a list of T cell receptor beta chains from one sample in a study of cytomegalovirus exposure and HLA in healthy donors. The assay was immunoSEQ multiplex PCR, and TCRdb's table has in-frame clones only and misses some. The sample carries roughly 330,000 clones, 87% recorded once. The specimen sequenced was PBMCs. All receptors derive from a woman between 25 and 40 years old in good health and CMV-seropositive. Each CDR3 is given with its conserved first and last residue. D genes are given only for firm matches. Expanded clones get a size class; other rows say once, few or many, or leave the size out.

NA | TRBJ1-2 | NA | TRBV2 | TGTGCCAGCACCCCTCAGGGCTATGGCTACACCTTC | CASTPQGYGYTF
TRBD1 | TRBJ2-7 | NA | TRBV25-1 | TGTGCCAGCAGTGAAGAGAGTGGAACAGGGGCCTCCTACGAGCAGTACTTC | CASSEESGTGASYEQYF
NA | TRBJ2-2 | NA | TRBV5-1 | TGCGCCACCCGGCAGAACACCGGGGAGCTGTTTTTT | CATRQNTGELFF
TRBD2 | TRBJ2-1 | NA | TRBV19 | TGTGCCAGTAGTACGACTAGCGGGGGTTACAATGAGCAGTTCTTC | CASSTTSGGYNEQFF
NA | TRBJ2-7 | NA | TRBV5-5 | TGTGCCAGCAGCTTGGGCAGAGCCGAGCAGTACTTC | CASSLGRAEQYF
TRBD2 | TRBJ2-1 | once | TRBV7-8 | TGTGCCAGCAGCTTTGAAGTAGGACTAGCGGTCAATGAGCAGTTCTTC | CASSFEVGLAVNEQFF
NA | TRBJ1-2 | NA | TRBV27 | TGTGCCAGCAGTTGGCGACGGACCGGTGGTGTGGGGTACACCTTC | CASSWRRTGGVGYTF
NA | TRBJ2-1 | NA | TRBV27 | TGTGCCAGCAGTTTCCCCGGCAATGAGCAGTTCTTC | CASSFPGNEQFF
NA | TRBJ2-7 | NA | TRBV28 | TGTGCCAGCACCGACGGCCTCTCCTACGAGCAGTACTTC | CASTDGLSYEQYF
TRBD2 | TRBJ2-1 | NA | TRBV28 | TGTGCCAGCAAATTGGGACTAGCGGGGACTACGCAGTTCTTC | CASKLGLAGTTQFF
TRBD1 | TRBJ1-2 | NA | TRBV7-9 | TGTGCCAGCAGCTCCGGACAGGTCCCTAGCTATGGCTACACCTTC | CASSSGQVPSYGYTF
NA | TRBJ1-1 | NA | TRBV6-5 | TGTGCCAGCAGGTCAAATTTGGACAGTAACACTGAAGCTTTCTTT | CASRSNLDSNTEAFF
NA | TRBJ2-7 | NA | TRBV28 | TGTGCCAGCAGTTCCGTAACAGGCTCCTACGAGCAGTACTTC | CASSSVTGSYEQYF
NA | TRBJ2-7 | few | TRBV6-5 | TGTGCCAGCAGTTACCATGGACAGCCCCTCTACGAGCAGTACTTC | CASSYHGQPLYEQYF
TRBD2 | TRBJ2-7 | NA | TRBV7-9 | TGTGCCAGCAGCTTACCTGGGGCTAGCGGCGAGCAGTACTTC | CASSLPGASGEQYF
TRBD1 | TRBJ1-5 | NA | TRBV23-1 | TGCGCCAGCAGTCCGTCGATGGACAGGGACAATCAGCCCCAGCATTTT | CASSPSMDRDNQPQHF
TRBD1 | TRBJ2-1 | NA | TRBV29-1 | TGCAGCGTTGGCCGGACAGGGTACAATGAGCAGTTCTTC | CSVGRTGYNEQFF
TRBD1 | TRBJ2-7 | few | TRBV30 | TGTGCCTGGAGTGTAGAGGGGGCTCTATACGAGCAGTACTTC | CAWSVEGALYEQYF
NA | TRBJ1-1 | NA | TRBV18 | TGTGCCAGCTCACCGAGACAGAACACTGAAGCTTTCTTT | CASSPRQNTEAFF
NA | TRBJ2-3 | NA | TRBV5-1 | TGCGCCAGCAGCTTCGGCTCAACCACAGATACGCAGTATTTT | CASSFGSTTDTQYF
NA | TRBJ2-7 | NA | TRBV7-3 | TGTGCCAGCAGCTTGTCAAGTTCGAGCTCCTACGAGCAGTACTTC | CASSLSSSSSYEQYF
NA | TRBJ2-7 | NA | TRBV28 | TGTGCCAGCAGGCCAGACAGGAACACCTACGAGCAGTACTTC | CASRPDRNTYEQYF
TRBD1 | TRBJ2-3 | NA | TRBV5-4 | TGTGCCAGCAGCTTCGGCGACAGGGTAAAAAGCACAGATACGCAGTATTTT | CASSFGDRVKSTDTQYF
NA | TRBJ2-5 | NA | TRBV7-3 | TGTGCCAGCAGCTTAAGTCCGAAGGCCCAAGAGACCCAGTACTTC | CASSLSPKAQETQYF
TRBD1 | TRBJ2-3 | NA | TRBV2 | TGTGCCAGCGAGGACAGGGTGGCAGATACGCAGTATTTT | CASEDRVADTQYF
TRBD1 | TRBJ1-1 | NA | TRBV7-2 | TGTGCCAGCAGCTTATATGAGGGGGCGGCTGAAGCTTTCTTT | CASSLYEGAAEAFF